This entry features one T cell receptor (beta chain) sequence. This specimen comes from a study of regulatory T cells in long-lasting Graves disease. Arm-PCR of CDR3 regions and iRepertoire HTBI primers were used to build TCR beta libraries. TCRdb re-derived calls from the multiplex PCR reads in MiXCR, one entry per CDR3 protein. The data hold 350,000 to 450,000 distinct CDR3 sequences, with approximately 25% observed a single time. The ends were cut back, 6 bases at V and 12 bases at J, with 17 bases in the middle. CDR3 length equals 12 residues. Time point noted: persistent/refractory GD, antithyroid drugs over 5 years with positive TRAb. PBMC RNA was the source of the TCR library. A volume of about 9 milliliters of peripheral blood was collected in EDTA tubes.

The clonotype was recovered from a woman aged 40 to 50 with Graves disease. The genes are TRBV12-3 or TRBV12-4 and TRBJ1-1; possible D gene TRBD1, 5 bases. The specimen comprised peripheral blood mononuclear cells (PBMCs), sampled when the disease was refractory, from a patient treated with antithyroid drugs. CDR3 bases: TGTGCCAGCAGCCCAGGGCCCAGGTCGACTTTCTTT. It is translated as CASSPGPRSTFF.